Below, 28 T cell receptor beta chains from the same sample are listed, as sequenced in a study of CD8 T cells in Susac syndrome. An amount of RNA that ranged from roughly 0.45 to 1 ug was reverse transcribed with random hexamers. One entry per CDR3 protein, called by TCRdb with MiXCR from the immunoSEQ multiplex PCR reads. The table shows tens of thousands of distinct CDR3 sequences, with 90% to 95% occurring only once. The specimen sequenced was CD8+ T cells from PBMCs. Receptors originate from a human donor with Susac syndrome.

V is TRBV4-1 and J is TRBJ2-1; D gene uncertain. Per the germline V gene, CDR1 is MGHRA and CDR2 is YSYEKL. V lost 2 bases, J lost 8 bases, and 10 bases lay in between. The CDR3 spans 13 residues. The CDR3 sequence: CASSQRIDDEQFF. The CDR3 region has the DNA TGCGCCAGCAGCCAAAGGATCGACGATGAGCAGTTCTTC.

The chain is built from TRBV7-8 and TRBJ2-3; 16 bases agree with TRBD2. The V and J ends lost 1 base and 0 bases, in that order; junction bases with no gene match: 10. The length of the CDR3 is 21 residues. From germline, CDR1 is SGHVS and CDR2 FQNEAQ. DNA for the CDR3: TGTGCCAGCAGCTTAGTCAGGGGACTAGCGGGAGGGCCTAGCAGCACAGATACGCAGTATTTT. Translated, it gives CASSLVRGLAGGPSSTDTQYF.

The CDR3, as DNA: TGCAGTGCTCCTGCGACTAGCTGGATGGCTACCTACGAGCAGTACTTC. Its translation: CSAPATSWMATYEQYF. This sequence joins TRBV20-1 and TRBJ2-7, with 7 bases that match TRBD2. This CDR3 region has 16 residues. With V trimmed by 5 bases and J by 2 bases, 15 bases remained unmatched. Germline assignment: CDR1 DFQATT and CDR2 SNEGSKA (reference sequence).

The chain employs TRBV6-5 and TRBJ2-3; D uncertain. The germline CDR1 and CDR2 sequences are MNHEY and SVGAGI. The CDR3 covers 14 residues. Trimming removed 2 bases at V and 0 bases at J, with 6 bases between. DNA for the CDR3: TGTGCCAGCAGTTACACGAGGAGCACAGATACGCAGTATTTT. Residues: CASSYTRSTDTQYF.

V usage is TRBV3-1 and J usage is TRBJ2-1, with a weak D call TRBD1 (5 bases). There are 15 residues in the CDR3. V was pared by 0 bases and J by 5 bases, with 11 bases between. Looked up from germline, CDR1 is LGHDT and CDR2 is YNNKEL (reference sequence). Here the CDR3 reads CASSQDWGAHNEQFF. DNA for the CDR3: TGTGCCAGCAGCCAAGATTGGGGCGCCCACAATGAGCAGTTCTTC.

The chain employs TRBV3-1 and TRBJ2-3; TRBD2 matches 15 bases. CDR3 length: 17 amino acids. Germline V gene lookup returns CDR1 LGHDT and CDR2 YNNKEL (reference sequence). CDR3: CVGGRTSGRVRGDTQYF. In nucleotides, the CDR3 is TGTGTCGGGGGGCGGACTAGCGGGAGGGTTCGGGGAGATACGCAGTATTTT.

The chain joins TRBV28 to TRBJ1-2, with D maybe TRBD1 (5 bases). In germline, CDR1 is MDHEN, CDR2 SYDVKM. Trimming cost V 8 bases and J 10 bases, with 14 bases left between them. The CDR3 has 11 residues. The CDR3 coding sequence is TGTGCCAGCCTCGACGAGGGGACCTACACCTTC. This codes for CASLDEGTYTF.

The chain couples TRBV19 to TRBJ2-7; weak D call: TRBD1 (5 bases). V was cut by 5 bases and J by 2 bases, with 16 bases left in between. This CDR3 is 15 amino acids long. Germline V gene sequence: CDR1 LNHDA, CDR2 SQIVND (reference sequence). The CDR3 nucleotides are TGTGCCAGTAGTTCCGACAGACGAGCACCCTACGAGCAGTACTTC. Its protein product is CASSSDRRAPYEQYF.

This clonotype was seen a handful of times. This chain uses TRBV28 with TRBJ2-7; the D call may be TRBD1 or TRBD2 (5 bases each). This CDR3 region has 13 residues. V was clipped by 5 bases and J by 0 bases, with 8 bases between them. Germline V gene lookup returns CDR1 MDHEN and CDR2 SYDVKM. The CDR3 DNA reads as TGTGCCAGCAGTCCGGGACGCTCCTACGAGCAGTACTTC. Protein sequence: CASSPGRSYEQYF.

This chain uses TRBV27 with TRBJ1-1, with D maybe TRBD1 (5 bases). This CDR3 is built from 16 residues. Trimming cost V 0 bases and J 2 bases, with 13 bases left between them. CDR1 is MNHEY and CDR2 is SMNVEV in the germline V gene (reference sequence). The CDR3 coding sequence is TGTGCCAGCAGTTTATCGGGCGGTGGGGCTAACACTGAAGCTTTCTTT. It encodes CASSLSGGGANTEAFF.

This clonotype showed up just once. The chain has TRBV7-8 and TRBJ1-5; tentatively, D is TRBD1 (6 bases). The V and J ends lost 1 base and 1 base respectively, with 8 bases between them. The V gene's germline CDR1 is SGHVS and CDR2 FQNEAQ. This CDR3 is 15 amino acids long. CDR3 DNA: TGTGCCAGCAGCTTAGGTGGACAGAGCAATCAGCCCCAGCATTTT. This encodes CASSLGGQSNQPQHF. Using reference TRBV7-8 and TRBJ1-5 for the parts outside the CDR3, the full variable domain is GAGVSQSPRYKVAKRGQDVALRCDPISGHVSLFWYQQALGQGPEFLTYFQNEAQLDKSGLPSDRFFAERPEGSVSTLKIQRTQQEDSAVYLCASSLGGQSNQPQHFGDGTRLSIL.

To note about this clonotype: Relative to the germline gene, one junction end is altered; a read error may explain this. CDR3 nucleotide sequence: TGTGCTAGCAGCTTATTTCCAGGGGGATCCACTGAAGCTTTCTTT. Protein product: CASSLFPGGSTEAFF. This chain links TRBV7-7 with TRBJ1-1; 7 nucleotides match TRBD1. The germline gives CDR1 SSHAT, CDR2 FNYEAQ (reference sequence). The CDR3 has 15 amino acids.

The chain has TRBV5-5 and TRBJ1-2; D is unclear. Per germline, CDR1 SGHKS and CDR2 YYEKEE (reference sequence). The ends were cut back, 0 bases at V and 5 bases at J, with 17 bases in the middle. The CDR3 runs 16 residues. CDR3 DNA sequence: TGTGCCAGCAGCTTGGGTGGGGAGAGTTACTGGTATGGCTACACCTTC. Amino acids: CASSLGGESYWYGYTF.

The chain links TRBV20-1 to TRBJ2-7; tentative D call: TRBD1 (5 bases). CDR1 and CDR2 (germline): DFQATT, SNEGSKA (reference sequence). The CDR3 loop spans 11 amino acids. V was trimmed by 5 bases and J by 3 bases, leaving 8 bases between them. This chain's CDR3 is CSASGIYEQYF. CDR3 coding DNA: TGCAGTGCTTCAGGGATCTACGAGCAGTACTTC.

The chain recombines TRBV11-2 with TRBJ1-2, with D perhaps matching TRBD1 (6 bases). The CDR3 has 14 amino acids. Deletions cut 5 bases from V and 7 bases from J, with 17 bases between. Germline V gives CDR1 SGHAT, CDR2 FQNNGV. The CDR3 DNA reads TGTGCCAGCAGCGCCGTCGGACAGCGCCTTGGCTACACCTTC. Residues: CASSAVGQRLGYTF.

This clonotype turned up a few times. CDR3 protein: CASSQTGRYEQYF. The CDR3 coding sequence is TGTGCCAGCAGCCAGACAGGGAGGTACGAGCAGTACTTC. The rearrangement links TRBV6-1 to TRBJ2-7, with D maybe TRBD1 (7 bases). Trimming shortened V by 6 bases and J by 4 bases, and 13 bases separated the two germline ends. In germline, CDR1 is MNHNS, CDR2 SASEGT. The CDR3 length is 13 residues.

The chain has TRBV29-1 and TRBJ1-1; no reliable D call. CDR3 length: 14 residues. V dropped 5 bases and J dropped 5 bases, with 18 bases sitting between them. Germline lookup yields CDR1 SQVTM and CDR2 ANQGSEA. CDR3 in DNA: TGCAGCGTTATTAAGGGAGTCGGTGGGACTGAAGCTTTCTTT. Protein sequence: CSVIKGVGGTEAFF. The full variable domain, completed using reference TRBV29-1 and TRBJ1-1, is SAVISQKPSRDICQRGTSLTIQCQVDSQVTMMFWYRQQPGQSLTLIATANQGSEATYESGFVIDKFPISRPNLTFSTLTVSNMSPEDSSIYLCSVIKGVGGTEAFFGQGTRLTVV.

The chain carries TRBV4-1 and TRBJ1-2; tentative D call: TRBD1 (5 bases). CDR3 size: 15 residues. The V end lost 0 bases, the J end lost 8 bases, and 16 bases lay between the germline ends. From germline, CDR1 is MGHRA and CDR2 YSYEKL. The CDR3 DNA is TGCGCCAGCAGCCAAGAGCCAGGGTCGGGGAGAGGCTACACCTTC. Translating gives CASSQEPGSGRGYTF.

The table lists this clonotype with a few counts. CDR3 sequence reads: CASREQRNTEAFF. The CDR3 DNA sequence: TGTGCCAGCAGGGAGCAGAGGAACACTGAAGCTTTCTTT. The rearrangement uses TRBV2 and TRBJ1-1; D call uncertain. Germline loops: CDR1 SNHLY, CDR2 FYNNEI. V was trimmed by 6 bases and J by 1 base, leaving 9 bases between them. CDR3 length: 13 residues.

The genes are TRBV5-1 and TRBJ2-3; the D call may be TRBD1 or TRBD2 (5 bases each). V shed 4 bases and J shed 0 bases, with 15 bases lying between them. CDR1 is SGHRS and CDR2 is YFSETQ in the germline V gene. This CDR3 has 16 amino acids. CDR3 loop: CASSITGTPSTDTQYF. The CDR3 DNA is TGCGCCAGCAGCATAACCGGGACCCCTAGCACAGATACGCAGTATTTT.

J is TRBJ2-7 and V is TRBV27; no clear D gene. V was trimmed by 4 bases and J by 1 base, leaving 11 bases between them. The CDR3 consists of 14 residues. The germline gives CDR1 MNHEY, CDR2 SMNVEV (reference sequence). CDR3 residues: CASSSGSDSYEQYF. Here the CDR3 DNA reads TGTGCCAGCAGTTCTGGATCGGATTCCTACGAGCAGTACTTC.

The J gene is TRBJ1-1, the V gene TRBV18, with TRBD1 matching over 8 bases. Unmatched junction bases numbered 5, after V lost 3 bases and J lost 5 bases. CDR1 and CDR2 from the germline V gene are KGHSH and LQKENI. This CDR3 spans 14 amino acids. The DNA of the CDR3 is TGTGCCAGCTCACCCGGGACAGGTGGAACTGAAGCTTTCTTT. Amino acid sequence: CASSPGTGGTEAFF.

About this clonotype itself: An end of the junction differs from the germline gene, which may be a read error. CDR3 sequence: CSVEVAGLTGELFF. The CDR3, as DNA: TGCAGCGTCGAAGTAGCGGGGCTTACCGGGGAGCTGTTTTTT. The chain joins TRBV29-1 to TRBJ2-2; 8 nucleotides align to TRBD2. CDR3 length equals 14 residues. Germline V CDR1 and CDR2: SQVTM, ANQGSEA.

V usage is TRBV27 and J usage is TRBJ2-3, with D possibly being TRBD2 (6 bases). The germline V gene has CDR1 MNHEY and CDR2 SMNVEV (reference sequence). This CDR3 contains 16 residues. V was pared by 8 bases and J by 2 bases, with 20 bases between. DNA of the CDR3: TGTGCCAGCGTCCCTAACTTCAGGGAGGACACAGATACGCAGTATTTT. Its translation is CASVPNFREDTDTQYF.

The V gene is TRBV7-9, the J gene TRBJ2-4; the D is unclear. V dropped 4 bases and J dropped 15 bases, with 19 bases sitting between them. Germline V lookup: CDR1 SEHNR, CDR2 FQNEAQ (reference sequence). This CDR3 has 13 amino acids. This CDR3 is CASSSSGARVLYF. DNA of the CDR3: TGTGCCAGCAGCTCCTCCGGAGCAAGGGTCCTGTACTTC.

The V call is TRBV19, the J call TRBJ1-2; 7 nucleotides agree with TRBD1. The V gene end was trimmed by 3 bases and the J gene end by 3 bases; junction bases not matched to a gene: 13. The CDR3 has 17 residues. Per germline, CDR1 LNHDA and CDR2 SQIVND (reference sequence). This CDR3 is CASSMARYRGRDYGYTF. For the CDR3, the DNA is TGTGCCAGTAGTATGGCTCGTTATAGGGGGCGTGACTATGGCTACACCTTC.

In this sample, this clonotype turned up a few times. The genes are TRBV3-1 and TRBJ1-5, with 9 bases matching TRBD1. The germline V gene encodes CDR1 LGHDT and CDR2 YNNKEL (reference sequence). V lost 3 bases, J lost 7 bases, and 4 bases stayed unmatched. This CDR3 comprises 14 residues. The CDR3, as DNA: TGTGCCAGCAGCCAGGGACAGGGAGGCCAGCCCCAGCATTTT. It specifies CASSQGQGGQPQHF.

The rearrangement joins TRBV12-3 or TRBV12-4 to TRBJ2-7; 7 positions agree with TRBD1. Trimming cost V 3 bases and J 7 bases; bases outside gene matches: 6. The CDR3 sequence is 13 residues long. The CDR3 spells CASSFSGQREQYF. CDR3 DNA sequence: TGTGCCAGCAGTTTTTCGGGACAGAGGGAGCAGTACTTC.